This note documents a single TCR beta chain sequence. What it recognizes is unknown. Mismatch with germline at one junction end may stem from a read error. The sample comes from a study of T cell repertoires in cytomegalovirus infection. Background on the study: It was recently identified HLA-C-restricted and well-studied HLA-B-restricted CMV epitopes that the study used. Public TCR beta signatures indicated both CMV infection and matching HLA type. Whole-study results and caveats: The ex vivo response was dominated by HLA-C-restricted CMV-specific TCR beta clonotypes.

The germline V gene has CDR1 SGHVS and CDR2 FQNEAQ. The CDR3 is 15 residues long. TCRdb called the reads again in MiXCR, with one record for every CDR3 protein. In the table there are hundreds of thousands of distinct CDR3 sequences, approximately 32% of which are singletons. The sample was cultured CD8+ T cells from PBMCs, taken from culture after CMV antigen stimulation. The sequence was collected from a human donor in good health (CMV status not recorded). Some clones in this sample may be carry-over from other donors' samples. The chain carries TRBV7-8 and TRBJ2-2; a possible D gene is TRBD2 (7 bases). The CDR3 here is CTSSFGGPNTAELFF. CDR3 nucleotide sequence: TGTACCAGCAGCTTCGGGGGGCCGAACACCGCGGAGCTGTTTTTT.